A single sample gave rise to the 24 T cell receptor beta chains below, sequenced in a study of cytotoxic CD8 clonotypes in ibrutinib-treated CLL listed by TCRdb under 2021. Receptor amplification or capture employed the immunoSEQ multiplex PCR assay. Sourced from immuneACCESS, this table was stored by TCRdb with only in-frame sequences that have V and J called. A share of the clones is absent; for the studies checked, an unresolved V gene accounts for under half, and the remainder has no known explanation. This sample has roughly 97,000 clones in its table, and 78% of those were observed once. About 33% of the sample goes to the ten largest clones. The meaning of the sample's time point label: roughly 12 months on ibrutinib. The sequences come from PBMCs, collected after 12 months of ibrutinib treatment. The origin of the receptors is a human donor with chronic lymphocytic leukemia.

The V and J genes are TRBV29-1 and TRBJ2-5; D is undetermined. Germline values: CDR1 SQVTM, CDR2 ANQGSEA. Trimming took off 0 bases at V and 1 base at J, with 6 bases between the two ends. There are 13 residues in the CDR3. The CDR3 DNA sequence: TGCAGCGTTGAAGATCGCCCCCAAGAGACCCAGTACTTC. Its translation: CSVEDRPQETQYF.

The J gene is TRBJ2-5, the V gene TRBV7-9; no clear D gene. CDR3 length: 12 residues. Deletions cut 6 bases from V and 7 bases from J, with 12 bases between. The germline V gene has CDR1 SEHNR and CDR2 FQNEAQ (reference sequence). The CDR3 nucleotides are TGTGCCAGCAGTCAAATGGCGAGGACCCAGTACTTC. It translates to CASSQMARTQYF. Looking up the rest from reference TRBV7-9 and TRBJ2-5 gives the full variable domain: DTGVSQNPRHKITKRGQNVTFRCDPISEHNRLYWYRQTLGQGPEFLTYFQNEAQLEKSRLLSDRFSAERPKGSFSTLEIQRTEQGDSAMYLCASSQMARTQYFGPGTRLLVL.

For the CDR3, the DNA is TGTGCCAGCAGCGTAGTATCAGGGGTATACAATGAGCAGTTCTTC. It is translated as CASSVVSGVYNEQFF. The V and J genes are TRBV9 and TRBJ2-1, with D perhaps matching TRBD1 (6 bases). The length of the CDR3 is 15 residues. Trimming took off 0 bases at V and 4 bases at J, with 11 bases between the two ends. Germline assignment: CDR1 SGDLS and CDR2 YYNGEE.

The count of this clone is one. The chain carries TRBV28 and TRBJ1-1; 10 bases line up with TRBD1. The germline V gene encodes CDR1 MDHEN and CDR2 SYDVKM. The junction had 4 bases not matched to a gene; V was cut back by 5 bases and J by 1 base. This CDR3 contains 15 residues. CDR3 sequence: CASSGRDRGNTEAFF. As DNA, the CDR3 is TGTGCCAGCAGTGGACGGGACAGGGGGAACACTGAAGCTTTCTTT. Variable domain in full (rest from reference TRBV28 and TRBJ1-1): DVKVTQSSRYLVKRTGEKVFLECVQDMDHENMFWYRQDPGLGLRLIYFSYDVKMKEKGDIPEGYSVSREKKERFSLILESASTNQTSMYLCASSGRDRGNTEAFFGQGTRLTVV.

V is TRBV5-4 and J is TRBJ2-2, with 12 bases that match TRBD2. The CDR3 has 16 residues. Germline CDR1 SGHNT, CDR2 YYREEE (reference sequence). J was trimmed by 4 bases and V by 3 bases; bases with no gene match: 4. CDR3 loop: CASSSLAGGPTGELFF. For the CDR3, the DNA is TGTGCCAGCAGCTCTCTAGCGGGGGGGCCCACCGGGGAGCTGTTTTTT.

J is TRBJ2-5 and V is TRBV19; 12 nucleotides align to TRBD2. The CDR3 covers 14 residues. The germline V gene has CDR1 LNHDA and CDR2 SQIVND (reference sequence). The junction had 7 bases not matched to a gene; V was cut back by 10 bases and J by 4 bases. The CDR3 sequence is CATSTSGGGETQYF. Here the CDR3 DNA reads TGTGCCACCTCGACTAGCGGGGGAGGAGAGACCCAGTACTTC.

The chain combines TRBV6-4 with TRBJ2-3; D may be TRBD1 (6 bases). Trimming cost V 2 bases and J 2 bases, with 14 bases left between them. CDR1 and CDR2 from the germline V gene are MRHNA and SNTAGT. This CDR3 is built from 16 residues. The CDR3 region has the DNA TGTGCCAGCAGTGACGGAGGAAAGGGGGACACAGATACGCAGTATTTT. This codes for CASSDGGKGDTDTQYF.

This sequence joins TRBV5-4 and TRBJ2-1; 11 bases match TRBD1. With 1 base clipped from V and 4 bases from J, the junction kept 4 bases outside the gene matches. The CDR3 length is 16 residues. Germline V CDR1 and CDR2: SGHNT, YYREEE (reference sequence). The CDR3 nucleotides are TGTGCCAGCAGCTTGTTAGGACAGGGGGCTTACAATGAGCAGTTCTTC. Translated, it gives CASSLLGQGAYNEQFF.

The J gene is TRBJ2-5, the V gene TRBV28; D might be TRBD1 or TRBD2, each matching 5 bases. The CDR3 consists of 16 residues. Germline lookup yields CDR1 MDHEN and CDR2 SYDVKM. V was pared by 1 base and J by 2 bases, with 14 bases between. The CDR3 here is CASSLYSGRRQETQYF. The CDR3 DNA sequence: TGTGCCAGCAGTTTATATTCGGGACGGCGACAAGAGACCCAGTACTTC.

The chain carries TRBV28 and TRBJ1-4, with 8 positions matching TRBD1. The CDR3 extends over 14 amino acids. J gave up 6 bases and V 2 bases, and 2 bases lay outside the gene matches. Germline loops: CDR1 MDHEN, CDR2 SYDVKM. The CDR3 DNA is TGTGCCAGCAGTTTACAGGGGGCTTATGAAAAACTGTTTTTT. Its protein product is CASSLQGAYEKLFF. Supplemented by reference TRBV28 and TRBJ1-4, the full variable domain reads DVKVTQSSRYLVKRTGEKVFLECVQDMDHENMFWYRQDPGLGLRLIYFSYDVKMKEKGDIPEGYSVSREKKERFSLILESASTNQTSMYLCASSLQGAYEKLFFGSGTQLSVL.

This clone showed up just once. The same CDR3 is also encoded by other DNA sequences in this sample. The chain links TRBV6-5 to TRBJ1-2, with D maybe TRBD1 (6 bases). The CDR3 loop spans 13 amino acids. CDR1 MNHEY and CDR2 SVGAGI come from the germline V gene. V gave up 5 bases and J gave up 0 bases, with 7 bases separating them. The CDR3 region has the DNA TGTGCCAGCAGTCCAGGGGCTAACTATGGCTACACCTTC. Translating gives CASSPGANYGYTF.

The chain links TRBV7-8 to TRBJ2-7, with D unresolved. CDR1 and CDR2 from the germline V gene are SGHVS and FQNEAQ. This CDR3 has 12 amino acids. Deletions cut 5 bases from V and 2 bases from J, with 7 bases between. The CDR3 DNA reads as TGTGCCAGCAGCCCTGATACCTACGAGCAGTACTTC. The encoded protein is CASSPDTYEQYF.

This clone was detected ten times or more. The chain recombines TRBV5-4 with TRBJ1-4; no clear D. Germline loops: CDR1 SGHNT, CDR2 YYREEE (reference sequence). Trimming took 0 bases from V and 5 from J, leaving 2 bases between them. This CDR3 is 12 amino acids long. The CDR3 DNA follows: TGTGCCAGCAGCTTGGTGAATGAAAAACTGTTTTTT. Its protein is CASSLVNEKLFF.

This chain joins TRBV19 and TRBJ1-2; 8 bases are shared with TRBD1. With V trimmed by 6 bases and J by 0 bases, 12 bases remained unmatched. Germline-derived CDR1 and CDR2 are LNHDA and SQIVND (reference sequence). This CDR3 contains 17 residues. In nucleotides, the CDR3 is TGTGCCAGTAGCTATCAGGGCTCGACAGGGGCTAACTATGGCTACACCTTC. Amino acids: CASSYQGSTGANYGYTF.

The chain links TRBV9 to TRBJ2-1; D gene unclear. Germline V gene sequence: CDR1 SGDLS, CDR2 YYNGEE. V dropped 1 base and J dropped 0 bases, with 14 bases sitting between them. This CDR3 is 17 amino acids long. The CDR3 nucleotides are TGTGCCAGCAGCGTACTCCCCGACTCGAGCTCCTACAATGAGCAGTTCTTC. Translation: CASSVLPDSSSYNEQFF.

The genes are TRBV28 and TRBJ1-1; D gene uncertain. V was shortened by 4 bases and J by 2 bases, with 8 bases between the two germline ends. Germline-derived CDR1 and CDR2 are MDHEN and SYDVKM. This CDR3 is 13 amino acids long. The CDR3 bases are TGTGCCAGCAGTTACGGGAGCAACACTGAAGCTTTCTTT. Translation: CASSYGSNTEAFF.

The CDR3 DNA follows: TGTGCCAGTAAGCGGGAAGGACAGAACTCCCAGCCCCAGCATTTT. Protein sequence: CASKREGQNSQPQHF. This chain connects TRBV19 to TRBJ1-5; possible D gene TRBD1, 6 bases. From germline, CDR1 is LNHDA and CDR2 SQIVND (reference sequence). The CDR3 runs 15 residues. V lost 7 bases and J 7 bases, leaving 20 bases between the germline ends.

This clone was counted once. The rearrangement links TRBV5-1 to TRBJ1-1; no firm D call. Germline CDR1 SGHRS, CDR2 YFSETQ. This CDR3 has 12 amino acids. Between the trimmed V and J ends, which lost 2 bases and 5 bases, there was a span of 7 bases. The CDR3 sequence: CASSLSGTEAFF. The CDR3 coding sequence is TGCGCCAGCAGCTTATCCGGGACTGAAGCTTTCTTT.

CDR3 amino acids: CASSAHHSGANVLTF. CDR3 nucleotide sequence: TGTGCCAGCAGTGCTCACCACTCTGGGGCCAACGTCCTGACTTTC. The V and J genes are TRBV25-1 and TRBJ2-6; D is unclear. Germline V gene data show CDR1 as MGHDK and CDR2 as SYGVNS. The CDR3 consists of 15 residues. Trimming cost V 4 bases and J 0 bases, with 7 bases left between them.

The chain has TRBV5-1 and TRBJ1-3, with 9 bases fitting TRBD1. This CDR3 has 16 amino acids. The junction had 9 bases not matched to a gene; V was cut back by 4 bases and J by 4 bases. Per germline, CDR1 SGHRS and CDR2 YFSETQ. CDR3 DNA: TGCGCCAGCAGCCTCGCCGGGACAGGGCGAGGAAACACCATATATTTT. It encodes CASSLAGTGRGNTIYF.

This chain connects TRBV27 to TRBJ2-3; D possibly corresponds to TRBD2 (5 bases). Germline V gives CDR1 MNHEY, CDR2 SMNVEV (reference sequence). V was clipped by 3 bases and J by 4 bases, with 8 bases between them. The CDR3 contains 13 residues. The CDR3, as DNA: TGTGCCAGCAGTTTTCTAGCAGCAGATACGCAGTATTTT. Translated: CASSFLAADTQYF.

The genes are TRBV5-1 and TRBJ1-1, with D perhaps matching TRBD1 (5 bases). Germline V gene sequence: CDR1 SGHRS, CDR2 YFSETQ. Trimming shortened V by 0 bases and J by 11 bases, and 14 bases separated the two germline ends. CDR3 length: 13 amino acids. The CDR3 sequence: CASSLDGAGRAFF. The DNA for the CDR3 is TGCGCCAGCAGCTTGGATGGGGCAGGAAGGGCTTTCTTT. Combining the CDR3 with reference TRBV5-1 and TRBJ1-1 gives the whole variable domain KAGVTQTPRYLIKTRGQQVTLSCSPISGHRSVSWYQQTPGQGLQFLFEYFSETQRNKGNFPGRFSGRQFSNSRSEMNVSTLELGDSALYLCASSLDGAGRAFFGQGTRLTVV.

The V gene is TRBV19, the J gene TRBJ1-5, with TRBD1 as a possible D gene (5 bases). This CDR3 has 15 amino acids. Germline loops: CDR1 LNHDA, CDR2 SQIVND (reference sequence). Trimming removed 7 bases at V and 5 bases at J, with 18 bases between. CDR3 bases: TGTGCCAGTAATCAGGGTTTGAGTTTGGATCAGCCCCAGCATTTT. This codes for CASNQGLSLDQPQHF.

This clone was seen more than once but under ten times. The DNA is omitted, as the CDR3 cannot be located on it reliably, and the CDR3 follows TCRdb's listing. This chain uses TRBV25-1 with TRBJ1-1. 15 amino acids form the CDR3, both terminal residues included. Germline CDR1 is MGHDK and CDR2 is SYGVNS. This chain's CDR3 is CASSSSGGVAAEAFF.